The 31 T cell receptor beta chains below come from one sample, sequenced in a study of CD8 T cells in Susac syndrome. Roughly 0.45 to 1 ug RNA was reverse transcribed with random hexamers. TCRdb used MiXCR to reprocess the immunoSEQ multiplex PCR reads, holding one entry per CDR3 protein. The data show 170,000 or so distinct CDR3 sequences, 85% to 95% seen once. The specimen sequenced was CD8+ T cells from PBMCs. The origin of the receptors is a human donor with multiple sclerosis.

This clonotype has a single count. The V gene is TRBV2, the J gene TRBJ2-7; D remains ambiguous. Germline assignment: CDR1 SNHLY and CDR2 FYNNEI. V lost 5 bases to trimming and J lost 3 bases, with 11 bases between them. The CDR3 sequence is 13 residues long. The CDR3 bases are TGTGCCAGCAGTACGCCCGCCCGCTACGAGCAGTACTTC. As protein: CASSTPARYEQYF. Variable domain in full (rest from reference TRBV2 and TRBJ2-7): EPEVTQTPSHQVTQMGQEVILRCVPISNHLYFYWYRQILGQKVEFLVSFYNNEISEKSEIFDDQFSVERPDGSNFTLKIRSTKLEDSAMYFCASSTPARYEQYFGPGTRLTVT.

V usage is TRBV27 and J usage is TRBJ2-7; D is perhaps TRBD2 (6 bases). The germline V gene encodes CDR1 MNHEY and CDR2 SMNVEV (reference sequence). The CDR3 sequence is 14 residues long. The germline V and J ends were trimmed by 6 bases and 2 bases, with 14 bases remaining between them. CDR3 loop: CASSWGGGTYEQYF. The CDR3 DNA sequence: TGTGCCAGCAGCTGGGGAGGAGGGACCTACGAGCAGTACTTC.

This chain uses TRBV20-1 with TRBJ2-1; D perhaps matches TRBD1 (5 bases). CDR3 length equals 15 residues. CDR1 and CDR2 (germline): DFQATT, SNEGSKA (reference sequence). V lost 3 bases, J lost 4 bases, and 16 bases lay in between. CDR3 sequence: CSASTGVPSYNEQFF. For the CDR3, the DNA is TGCAGTGCTAGCACAGGAGTCCCCTCTTACAATGAGCAGTTCTTC.

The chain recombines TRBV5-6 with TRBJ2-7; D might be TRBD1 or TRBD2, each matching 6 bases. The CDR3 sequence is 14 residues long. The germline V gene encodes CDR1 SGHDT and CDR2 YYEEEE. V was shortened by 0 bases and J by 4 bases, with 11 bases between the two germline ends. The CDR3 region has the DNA TGTGCCAGCAGCTTGGTAGGGGGGCCTTACGAGCAGTACTTC. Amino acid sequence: CASSLVGGPYEQYF.

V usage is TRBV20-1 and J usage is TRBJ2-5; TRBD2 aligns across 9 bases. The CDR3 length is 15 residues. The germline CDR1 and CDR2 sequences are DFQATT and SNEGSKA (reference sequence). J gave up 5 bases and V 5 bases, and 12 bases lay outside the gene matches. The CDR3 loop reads CSAASSGGTGETQYF. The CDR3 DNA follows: TGCAGTGCTGCTAGTAGCGGGGGCACCGGGGAGACCCAGTACTTC.

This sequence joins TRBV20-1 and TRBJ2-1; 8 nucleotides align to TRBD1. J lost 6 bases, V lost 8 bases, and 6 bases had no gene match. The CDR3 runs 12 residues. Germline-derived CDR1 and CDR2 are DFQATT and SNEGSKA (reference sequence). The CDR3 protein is CSPADRGNEQFF. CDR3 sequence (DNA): TGCAGTCCCGCCGACAGGGGCAATGAGCAGTTCTTC.

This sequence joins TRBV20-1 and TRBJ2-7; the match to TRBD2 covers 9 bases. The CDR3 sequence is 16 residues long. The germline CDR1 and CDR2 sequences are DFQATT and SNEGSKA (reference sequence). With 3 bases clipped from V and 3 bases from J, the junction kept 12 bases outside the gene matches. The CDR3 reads CSARGPDEREVYEQYF. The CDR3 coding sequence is TGCAGTGCTAGGGGCCCCGATGAGCGGGAGGTCTACGAGCAGTACTTC.

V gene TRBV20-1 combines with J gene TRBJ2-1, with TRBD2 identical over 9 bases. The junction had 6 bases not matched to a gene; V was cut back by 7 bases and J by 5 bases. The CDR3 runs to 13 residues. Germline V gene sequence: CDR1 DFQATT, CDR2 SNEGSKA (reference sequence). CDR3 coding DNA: TGCAGTGGAAACAGACTAGCGGACAATGAGCAGTTCTTC. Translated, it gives CSGNRLADNEQFF.

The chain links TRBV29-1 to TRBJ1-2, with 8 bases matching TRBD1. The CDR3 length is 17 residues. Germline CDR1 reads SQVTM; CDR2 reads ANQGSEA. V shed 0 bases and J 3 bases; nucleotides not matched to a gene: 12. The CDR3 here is CSVEEPPRQGADYGYTF. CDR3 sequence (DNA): TGCAGCGTTGAAGAGCCGCCGAGGCAGGGGGCGGACTATGGCTACACCTTC.

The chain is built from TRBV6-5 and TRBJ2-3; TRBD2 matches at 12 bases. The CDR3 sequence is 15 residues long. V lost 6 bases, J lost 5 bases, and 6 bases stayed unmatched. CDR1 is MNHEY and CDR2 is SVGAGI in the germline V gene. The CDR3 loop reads CASSNPGLAGDTQYF. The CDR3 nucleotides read TGTGCCAGCAGCAACCCGGGACTAGCGGGAGATACGCAGTATTTT.

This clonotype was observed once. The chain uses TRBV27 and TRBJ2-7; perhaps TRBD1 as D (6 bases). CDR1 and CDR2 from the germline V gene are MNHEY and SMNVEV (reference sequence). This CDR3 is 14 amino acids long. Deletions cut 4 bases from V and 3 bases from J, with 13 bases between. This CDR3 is CASSSAGAGYEQYF. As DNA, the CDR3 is TGTGCCAGCAGTTCGGCAGGGGCAGGCTACGAGCAGTACTTC.

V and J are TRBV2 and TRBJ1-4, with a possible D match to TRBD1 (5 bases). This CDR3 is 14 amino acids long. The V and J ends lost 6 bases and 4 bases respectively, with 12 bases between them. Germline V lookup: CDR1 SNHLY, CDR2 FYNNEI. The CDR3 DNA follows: TGTGCCAGCAGCCATCCGGGGGTTAATGAAAAACTGTTTTTT. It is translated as CASSHPGVNEKLFF.

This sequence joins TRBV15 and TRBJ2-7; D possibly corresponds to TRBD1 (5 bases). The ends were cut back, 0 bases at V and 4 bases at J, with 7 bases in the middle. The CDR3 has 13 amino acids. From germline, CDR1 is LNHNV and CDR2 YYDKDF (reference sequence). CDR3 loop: CATSRDPGYEQYF. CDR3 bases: TGTGCCACCAGCAGAGATCCAGGGTACGAGCAGTACTTC.

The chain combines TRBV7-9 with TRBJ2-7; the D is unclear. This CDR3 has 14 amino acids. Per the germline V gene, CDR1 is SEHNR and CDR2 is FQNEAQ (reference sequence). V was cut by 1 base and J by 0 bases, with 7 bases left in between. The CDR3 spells CASSLVTSSYEQYF. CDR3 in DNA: TGTGCCAGCAGCTTAGTCACCAGCTCCTACGAGCAGTACTTC.

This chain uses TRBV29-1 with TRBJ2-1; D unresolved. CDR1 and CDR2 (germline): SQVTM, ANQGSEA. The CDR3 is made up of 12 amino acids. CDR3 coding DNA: TGCAGGGTACAGTTCTCCTACAATGAGCAGTTCTTC. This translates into CRVQFSYNEQFF.

The CDR3, as DNA: TGTGCCAGCAGTTTATTTAGGCGGGACAGGGTGGCTTTCTTT. Translating it yields CASSLFRRDRVAFF. The V call is TRBV28, the J call TRBJ1-1; 9 nucleotides agree with TRBD1. This CDR3 comprises 14 residues. V was clipped by 1 base and J by 11 bases; unmatched bases: 8. Germline CDR1 and CDR2: MDHEN and SYDVKM.

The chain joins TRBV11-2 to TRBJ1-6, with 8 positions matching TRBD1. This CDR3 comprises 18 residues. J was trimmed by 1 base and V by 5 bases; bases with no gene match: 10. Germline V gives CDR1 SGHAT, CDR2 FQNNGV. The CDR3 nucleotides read TGTGCCAGCAGCCCCGGACAGGGATGGTCATCCTATAATTCACCCCTCCACTTT. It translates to CASSPGQGWSSYNSPLHF.

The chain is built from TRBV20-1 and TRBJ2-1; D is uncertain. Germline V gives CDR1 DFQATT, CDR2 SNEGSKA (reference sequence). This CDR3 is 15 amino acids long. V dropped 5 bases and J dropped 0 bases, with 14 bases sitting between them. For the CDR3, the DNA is TGCAGTGCTCAAAATGTTGTCAGCTCCTACAATGAGCAGTTCTTC. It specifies CSAQNVVSSYNEQFF.

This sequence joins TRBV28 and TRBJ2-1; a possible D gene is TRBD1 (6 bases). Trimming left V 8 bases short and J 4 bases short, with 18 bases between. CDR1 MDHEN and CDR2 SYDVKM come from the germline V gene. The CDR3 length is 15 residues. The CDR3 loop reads CASRIGTRKYNEQFF. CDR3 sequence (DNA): TGTGCCAGCCGAATAGGGACAAGAAAGTACAATGAGCAGTTCTTC.

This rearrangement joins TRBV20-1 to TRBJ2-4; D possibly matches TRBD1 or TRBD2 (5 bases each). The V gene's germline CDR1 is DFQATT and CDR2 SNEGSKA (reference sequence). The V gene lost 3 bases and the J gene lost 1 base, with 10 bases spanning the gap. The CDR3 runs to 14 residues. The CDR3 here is CSARGPGAKNIQYF. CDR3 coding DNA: TGCAGTGCTAGGGGACCTGGGGCCAAAAACATTCAGTACTTC.

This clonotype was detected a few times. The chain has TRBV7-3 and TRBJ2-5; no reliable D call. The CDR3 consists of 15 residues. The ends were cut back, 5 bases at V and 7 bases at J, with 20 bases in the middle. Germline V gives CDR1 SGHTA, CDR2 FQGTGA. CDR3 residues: CASSPKQLPSGTQYF. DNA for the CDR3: TGTGCCAGCAGCCCAAAGCAGTTACCCTCAGGGACCCAGTACTTC.

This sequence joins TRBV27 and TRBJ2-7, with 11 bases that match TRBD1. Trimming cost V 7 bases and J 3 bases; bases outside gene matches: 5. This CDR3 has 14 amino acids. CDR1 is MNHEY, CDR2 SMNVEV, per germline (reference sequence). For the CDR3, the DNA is TGTGCCAGCACCTCGGGACAGGGGGTCTACGAGCAGTACTTC. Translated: CASTSGQGVYEQYF.

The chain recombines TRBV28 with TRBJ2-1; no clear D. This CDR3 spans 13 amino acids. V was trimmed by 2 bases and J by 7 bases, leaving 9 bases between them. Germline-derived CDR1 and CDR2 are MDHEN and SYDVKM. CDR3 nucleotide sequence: TGTGCCAGCAGTTTAGGGTCAGGAAATGAGCAGTTCTTC. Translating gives CASSLGSGNEQFF.

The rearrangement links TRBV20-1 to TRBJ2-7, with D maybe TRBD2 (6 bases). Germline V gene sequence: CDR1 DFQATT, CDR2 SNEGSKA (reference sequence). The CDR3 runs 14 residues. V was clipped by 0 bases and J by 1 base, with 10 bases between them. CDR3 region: CSARETGASYEQYF. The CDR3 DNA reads TGCAGTGCTAGAGAAACGGGAGCTTCCTACGAGCAGTACTTC.

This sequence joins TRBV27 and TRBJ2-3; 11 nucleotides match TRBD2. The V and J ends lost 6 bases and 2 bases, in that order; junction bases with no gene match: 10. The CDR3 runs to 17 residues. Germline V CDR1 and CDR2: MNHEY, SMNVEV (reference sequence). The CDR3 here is CASSSELAGGYTDTQYF. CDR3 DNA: TGTGCCAGCAGCTCCGAGCTAGCGGGAGGATACACAGATACGCAGTATTTT.

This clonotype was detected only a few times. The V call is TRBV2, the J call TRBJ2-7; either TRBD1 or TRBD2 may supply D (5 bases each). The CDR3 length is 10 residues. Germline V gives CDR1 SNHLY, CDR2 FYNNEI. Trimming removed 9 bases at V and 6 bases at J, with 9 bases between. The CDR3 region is CASRGVEQYF. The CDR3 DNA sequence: TGTGCCAGTCGAGGGGTCGAGCAGTACTTC.

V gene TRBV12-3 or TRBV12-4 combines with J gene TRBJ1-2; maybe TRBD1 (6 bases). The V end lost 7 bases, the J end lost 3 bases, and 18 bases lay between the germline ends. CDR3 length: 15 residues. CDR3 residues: CASIPGTGSYYGYTF. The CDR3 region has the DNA TGTGCCAGCATCCCCGGCACAGGGAGCTACTATGGCTACACCTTC.

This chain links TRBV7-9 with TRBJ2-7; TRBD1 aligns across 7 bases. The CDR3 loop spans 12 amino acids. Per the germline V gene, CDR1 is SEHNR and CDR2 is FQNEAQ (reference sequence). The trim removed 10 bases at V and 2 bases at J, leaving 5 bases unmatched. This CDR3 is CATTGEAYEQYF. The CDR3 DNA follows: TGTGCCACCACAGGGGAAGCCTACGAGCAGTACTTC.

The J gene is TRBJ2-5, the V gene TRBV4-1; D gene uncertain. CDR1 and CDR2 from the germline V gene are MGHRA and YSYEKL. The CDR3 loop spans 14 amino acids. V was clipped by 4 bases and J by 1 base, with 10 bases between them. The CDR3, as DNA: TGCGCCAGCAGCCCATCGGACGTCCAAGAGACCCAGTACTTC. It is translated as CASSPSDVQETQYF.

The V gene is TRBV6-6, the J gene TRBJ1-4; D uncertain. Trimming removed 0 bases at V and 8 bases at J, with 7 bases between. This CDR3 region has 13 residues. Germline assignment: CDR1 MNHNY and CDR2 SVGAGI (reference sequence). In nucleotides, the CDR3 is TGTGCCAGCAGTTACTCGTCGCTGGAAAAACTGTTTTTT. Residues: CASSYSSLEKLFF.

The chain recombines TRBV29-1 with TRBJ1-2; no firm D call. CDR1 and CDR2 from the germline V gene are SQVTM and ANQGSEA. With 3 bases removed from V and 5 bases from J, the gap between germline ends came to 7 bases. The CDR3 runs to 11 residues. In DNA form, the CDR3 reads TGCAGCGTTGAGGTGGGGTATGGCTACACCTTC. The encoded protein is CSVEVGYGYTF.